The 7 T cell receptor beta chains in this list originate from one sample, sequenced in a study of T cell responses to AZD1222 COVID-19 vaccine. Generated by immunoSEQ multiplex PCR, the TCRdb table keeps only in-frame clones and is missing some. Found here are approximately 100,000 clones, approximately 91% of them singletons; the top ten hold 3.5% to 4%. The input for sequencing was peripheral blood, taken on day 0 of AZD1222 vaccination. These receptors came from an adult in good health.

The genes are TRBV28 and TRBJ1-1; D is undetermined. Trimming cost V 6 bases and J 11 bases, with 19 bases left between them. The CDR3 covers 13 residues. Germline V CDR1 and CDR2: MDHEN, SYDVKM. In DNA form, the CDR3 reads TGTGCCAGCAGCCCCTTACCTCCCGGCCGGGCTTTCTTT. It codes for CASSPLPPGRAFF.

This clone has more than one count but fewer than ten. The chain links TRBV5-6 to TRBJ2-3, with a possible D match to TRBD2 (7 bases). The germline V gene encodes CDR1 SGHDT and CDR2 YYEEEE. The CDR3 has 12 residues. Trimming pared 0 bases from V and 11 bases from J, leaving 10 bases between. The CDR3 DNA follows: TGTGCCAGCAGCTTGGGCGGGGGCTTGCAGTATTTT. This encodes CASSLGGGLQYF.

The CDR3 DNA follows: TGTGCCTGGAGCGGGTGGATGACTGAAGCTTTCTTT. Translated: CAWSGWMTEAFF. The chain has TRBV30 and TRBJ1-1; D gene unclear. This CDR3 is built from 12 residues. CDR1 and CDR2 from the germline V gene are GTSNPN and SVGIG (reference sequence). V shed 3 bases and J shed 5 bases, with 10 bases lying between them.

Remarks on this clone: Other DNA sequences in the same sample also yield this CDR3. The chain recombines TRBV5-6 with TRBJ1-4; no reliable D call. Trimming took 0 bases from V and 2 from J, leaving 5 bases between them. This CDR3 spans 14 amino acids. CDR1 is SGHDT and CDR2 is YYEEEE in the germline V gene. The CDR3 DNA is TGTGCCAGCAGCTTGGTGGCCACTAATGAAAAACTGTTTTTT. It codes for CASSLVATNEKLFF.

The genes are TRBV7-2 and TRBJ2-7; 11 bases map to TRBD1. CDR1 is SGHTA and CDR2 is FQGNSA in the germline V gene. CDR3 size: 16 residues. J lost 1 base, V lost 0 bases, and 2 bases had no gene match. This CDR3 reads CASSLAGTGGSYEQYF. For the CDR3, the DNA is TGTGCCAGCAGCTTAGCCGGGACAGGGGGTTCCTACGAGCAGTACTTC.

V gene TRBV12-3 or TRBV12-4 combines with J gene TRBJ2-1; 8 bases are shared with TRBD2. The CDR3 contains 13 residues. With V trimmed by 6 bases and J by 7 bases, 5 bases remained unmatched. This CDR3 reads CASRVTSGNEQFF. DNA of the CDR3: TGTGCCAGCAGGGTCACTAGCGGTAATGAGCAGTTCTTC.

This sequence joins TRBV5-1 and TRBJ2-1, with D hard to call. The CDR3 sequence is 15 residues long. V lost 0 bases, J lost 4 bases, and 11 bases lay in between. Germline V gene sequence: CDR1 SGHRS, CDR2 YFSETQ. The CDR3 nucleotides are TGCGCCAGCAGCTTGGCGGCCGGAACGTACAATGAGCAGTTCTTC. Translating gives CASSLAAGTYNEQFF.